The 24 T cell receptor beta chains reported below all come from one sample, sequenced in a study of CD8+CD57+ T cells in acquired aplastic anemia. Genomic DNA templated the TCR beta VDJ and CDR3 profiling. TCRdb re-called the reads through MiXCR, storing one row per CDR3 protein. The sample lists some 140,000 distinct CDR3 sequences; about 54% were seen once. Previously, flow cytometry had revealed CD8+CD57+ cell expansion in the patients chosen for sequencing. Sequenced material: sorted CD4+, CD8+, or CD8+CD57+ T cells (not recorded which) from PBMCs. The receptors here all came from a human donor with aplastic anemia.

This chain connects TRBV2 to TRBJ1-4, with D unclear. Trimming pared 7 bases from V and 8 bases from J, leaving 11 bases between. The germline V gene encodes CDR1 SNHLY and CDR2 FYNNEI. CDR3 length: 12 residues. The CDR3 nucleotides read TGTGCCAGCACCCCTGTTGGGGAAAAACTGTTTTTT. Protein sequence: CASTPVGEKLFF.

The chain links TRBV19 to TRBJ2-5; 11 nucleotides align to TRBD2. The CDR3 totals 16 residues. CDR1 is LNHDA and CDR2 is SQIVND in the germline V gene (reference sequence). J lost 2 bases, V lost 6 bases, and 8 bases had no gene match. The CDR3 DNA follows: TGTGCCAGTAGCATAACTAGCGGGAGTCTGCAAGAGACCCAGTACTTC. This encodes CASSITSGSLQETQYF. Combining the CDR3 with reference TRBV19 and TRBJ2-5 gives the whole variable domain DGGITQSPKYLFRKEGQNVTLSCEQNLNHDAMYWYRQDPGQGLRLIYYSQIVNDFQKGDIAEGYSVSREKKESFPLTVTSAQKNPTAFYLCASSITSGSLQETQYFGPGTRLLVL.

The chain couples TRBV5-1 to TRBJ1-1; 7 bases fit TRBD1. Per the germline V gene, CDR1 is SGHRS and CDR2 is YFSETQ. The CDR3 loop spans 15 amino acids. With V trimmed by 3 bases and J by 0 bases, 5 bases remained unmatched. The CDR3 is CASSWSGTVNTEAFF. The DNA for the CDR3 is TGCGCCAGCAGCTGGTCTGGGACAGTGAACACTGAAGCTTTCTTT.

The V and J genes are TRBV20-1 and TRBJ2-7; tentative D call: TRBD1 (6 bases). The CDR3 spans 15 residues. V lost 4 bases, J lost 0 bases, and 16 bases lay in between. Germline assignment: CDR1 DFQATT and CDR2 SNEGSKA (reference sequence). The CDR3 sequence is CSAIHTTGSSYEQYF. DNA of the CDR3: TGCAGTGCTATCCACACAACAGGGAGCTCCTACGAGCAGTACTTC.

This clonotype was observed a few times. The rearrangement joins TRBV5-1 to TRBJ2-7; 10 nucleotides align to TRBD1. The CDR3 loop spans 17 amino acids. V shed 4 bases and J 0 bases; nucleotides not matched to a gene: 10. Germline CDR1 reads SGHRS; CDR2 reads YFSETQ. The CDR3 is CASSPQGRQGASYEQYF. As DNA, the CDR3 is TGCGCCAGCAGCCCCCAGGGCAGACAGGGGGCCTCCTACGAGCAGTACTTC.

J is TRBJ2-2 and V is TRBV6-5, with 7 positions matching TRBD1. V was pared by 2 bases and J by 0 bases, with 3 bases of the junction left unmatched. The CDR3 length is 16 residues. Germline V gene lookup returns CDR1 MNHEY and CDR2 SVGAGI. This CDR3 reads CASSYGQASNTGELFF. CDR3 DNA sequence: TGTGCCAGCAGTTACGGACAGGCGTCGAACACCGGGGAGCTGTTTTTT.

This clonotype appeared a single time. A much more abundant neighbour one base away suggests this may be a read error. The CDR3 nucleotides are TGTGCCAGCAGTTACGGGACAGTATACAATGAGCAGTTCTTC. As protein: CASSYGTVYNEQFF. The chain recombines TRBV6-5 with TRBJ2-1; 7 nucleotides line up with TRBD1. Germline-derived CDR1 and CDR2 are MNHEY and SVGAGI. V trimming: 2 bases; J trimming: 4 bases; junction bases outside the gene matches: 2. CDR3 length equals 14 residues.

This chain connects TRBV11-2 to TRBJ2-1, with 12 bases aligning to TRBD2. V trimming: 5 bases; J trimming: 7 bases; junction bases outside the gene matches: 12. Germline V gene lookup returns CDR1 SGHAT and CDR2 FQNNGV. CDR3 length: 17 amino acids. The CDR3 region has the DNA TGTGCCAGCAGCAAGAGGCTAGCGGGGGGGCCGAGGAATGAGCAGTTCTTC. The encoded protein is CASSKRLAGGPRNEQFF.

The V gene is TRBV15, the J gene TRBJ1-1, with 12 bases identical to TRBD1. The CDR3 contains 17 residues. The germline V gene has CDR1 LNHNV and CDR2 YYDKDF (reference sequence). The trim removed 1 base at V and 1 base at J, leaving 4 bases unmatched. CDR3: CATSRALGQGANTEAFF. The DNA of the CDR3 is TGTGCCACCAGCAGAGCGCTGGGACAGGGGGCGAACACTGAAGCTTTCTTT. Using reference TRBV15 and TRBJ1-1 for the parts outside the CDR3, the full variable domain is DAMVIQNPRYQVTQFGKPVTLSCSQTLNHNVMYWYQQKSSQAPKLLFHYYDKDFNNEADTPDNFQSRRPNTSFCFLDIRSPGLGDTAMYLCATSRALGQGANTEAFFGQGTRLTVV.

The chain joins TRBV19 to TRBJ2-2, with TRBD1 identical over 8 bases. Germline values: CDR1 LNHDA, CDR2 SQIVND (reference sequence). Trimming at V came to 10 bases and at J to 4 bases, leaving 8 bases not matched to a gene. This CDR3 spans 14 amino acids. The CDR3 coding sequence is TGTGCCACTTCCCGGACAGGGAGCACCGGGGAGCTGTTTTTT. Protein: CATSRTGSTGELFF.

The CDR3 DNA reads as TGCAGCGTTGGCAGGGGGTCCAAAGAGACCCAGTACTTC. It yields the protein CSVGRGSKETQYF. The chain joins TRBV29-1 to TRBJ2-5; 7 bases match TRBD1. CDR1 is SQVTM, CDR2 ANQGSEA, per germline. CDR3 length equals 13 residues. Germline trimming cut 4 bases from V and 3 bases from J; bases unmatched to any gene: 5.

The rearrangement joins TRBV4-3 to TRBJ2-4; tentative D call: TRBD2 (5 bases). This CDR3 comprises 14 residues. Germline V lookup: CDR1 LGHNA, CDR2 YSLEER. V was cut by 4 bases and J by 5 bases, with 12 bases left in between. CDR3 amino acids: CASSPGRVQNIQYF. The DNA for the CDR3 is TGCGCCAGCAGCCCGGGGAGAGTACAAAACATTCAGTACTTC.

The chain uses TRBV4-2 and TRBJ2-1; the match to TRBD2 covers 7 bases. V dropped 3 bases and J dropped 5; count of bases not matched to a gene: 7. CDR3 length: 15 residues. Germline CDR1 reads LGHNA; CDR2 reads YNFKEQ. CDR3 sequence reads: CASSQGTSADNEQFF. CDR3 nucleotide sequence: TGTGCCAGCAGCCAGGGCACTAGCGCCGACAATGAGCAGTTCTTC.

As for this clonotype: A much larger clone lies one base from this, so it may be a read error. The chain couples TRBV5-1 to TRBJ2-1, with D tentatively TRBD2 (6 bases). In germline, CDR1 is SGHRS, CDR2 YFSETQ. CDR3 length: 15 amino acids. The CDR3 nucleotides are TGCGTCAGCAGCTCCCTAACTATGGAGGGCGATGAGCAGTTCTTC. Translation gives CVSSSLTMEGDEQFF.

This clonotype was seen ten or more times. The chain employs TRBV7-6 and TRBJ2-3; 13 nucleotides align to TRBD2. This CDR3 has 16 residues. Germline-derived CDR1 and CDR2 are SGHVS and FNYEAQ. Trimming cost V 5 bases and J 1 base; bases outside gene matches: 3. The CDR3 reads CASSAGLAGGTDTQYF. As DNA, the CDR3 is TGTGCCAGCAGCGCCGGACTAGCGGGGGGCACAGATACGCAGTATTTT.

This chain connects TRBV15 to TRBJ1-4, with D perhaps matching TRBD1 (6 bases). Trimming removed 3 bases at V and 5 bases at J, with 13 bases between. Germline CDR1 LNHNV, CDR2 YYDKDF (reference sequence). This CDR3 has 15 residues. CDR3 loop: CATSRSWTANEKLFF. CDR3 nucleotides: TGTGCCACCAGCAGGTCCTGGACAGCCAATGAAAAACTGTTTTTT.

The CDR3 DNA is TGCGCCAGCAGCGGAACAGCGGGGGGCACAGATACGCAGTATTTT. The encoded protein is CASSGTAGGTDTQYF. V and J are TRBV5-1 and TRBJ2-3; TRBD2 matches at 8 bases. The V gene end was trimmed by 4 bases and the J gene end by 1 base; junction bases not matched to a gene: 5. Germline lookup yields CDR1 SGHRS and CDR2 YFSETQ. The length of the CDR3 is 15 residues.

Comment on this clonotype: Being one base from a much bigger clone, this may be a read error. CDR3 coding DNA: TGCGCCAGCAGCCCCTGGACAGGGGATGCGATTAATACGCGGTATTTT. Translated, it gives CASSPWTGDAINTRYF. The chain employs TRBV5-1 and TRBJ2-3; 9 positions agree with TRBD1. CDR3 length: 16 amino acids. The germline V gene has CDR1 SGHRS and CDR2 YFSETQ.

This clonotype has a handful of counts. V is TRBV20-1 and J is TRBJ2-5; TRBD2 aligns across 11 bases. With V trimmed by 5 bases and J by 5 bases, 10 bases remained unmatched. Germline assignment: CDR1 DFQATT and CDR2 SNEGSKA (reference sequence). The CDR3 extends over 15 amino acids. CDR3 in amino acids: CSAGPLAGGDETQYF. The CDR3 nucleotides are TGCAGTGCTGGCCCCCTAGCGGGGGGAGACGAGACCCAGTACTTC.

On this clonotype: Just one base apart from a much larger clone, this may be a read error. This chain uses TRBV6-5 with TRBJ2-5, with D perhaps being TRBD1 or TRBD2 (5 bases each). The CDR3 is 17 amino acids. Trimming removed 2 bases at V and 4 bases at J, with 20 bases between. Germline CDR1 MNHEY, CDR2 SVGAGI. Here the CDR3 reads CASSYGASSWWGETQYF. In nucleotides, the CDR3 is TGTGCCAGCAGTTACGGGGCTAGCAGCTGGTGGGGAGAGACCCAGTACTTC.

The V gene is TRBV25-1, the J gene TRBJ2-3, with a weak D call TRBD1 (6 bases). Germline loops: CDR1 MGHDK, CDR2 SYGVNS. This CDR3 is built from 15 residues. The V and J ends lost 4 bases and 2 bases respectively, with 13 bases between them. CDR3 in DNA: TGTGCCAGCAGTGGCCGGGACACCCACACAGATACGCAGTATTTT. Encoded protein: CASSGRDTHTDTQYF.

This chain uses TRBV10-2 with TRBJ2-5; weak D call: TRBD2 (5 bases). The CDR3 loop spans 14 amino acids. V was trimmed by 3 bases and J by 4 bases, leaving 12 bases between them. Germline values: CDR1 WSHSY, CDR2 SAAADI. CDR3 sequence reads: CASSDQLVGETQYF. CDR3 coding DNA: TGCGCCAGCAGTGATCAACTAGTTGGAGAGACCCAGTACTTC.

On this clonotype itself: One end of the junction is discordant with germline, which a read error may explain. This chain uses TRBV7-7 with TRBJ2-5; D is perhaps TRBD2 (5 bases). Germline loops: CDR1 SSHAT, CDR2 FNYEAQ (reference sequence). CDR3 size: 14 residues. The CDR3 here is CASSLVGYGETQYF. In nucleotides, the CDR3 is TGCGCTAGCAGCTTAGTAGGTTATGGCGAGACCCAGTACTTC.

This rearrangement joins TRBV19 to TRBJ2-3; D possibly uses TRBD1 or TRBD2 (5 bases each). From germline, CDR1 is LNHDA and CDR2 SQIVND (reference sequence). V lost 6 bases to trimming and J lost 3 bases, with 10 bases between them. This CDR3 spans 13 amino acids. Here the CDR3 DNA reads TGTGCCAGTAGGGGGGTGGGGACAGATACGCAGTATTTT. It codes for CASRGVGTDTQYF.